Detailed here is one T cell receptor beta chain. A CD45RA-negative memory subset and a CD45RA+ naive subset were separated from the CD4+ cells. The CDR3 covers 14 residues. Per germline, CDR1 SQVTM and CDR2 ANQGSEA. J lost 0 bases, V lost 7 bases, and 7 bases had no gene match. The sample is drawn from a study of shared clonotypes between healthy human individuals. Only in-frame clones appear in the TCRdb table, and some are missing; sequencing was by immunoSEQ multiplex PCR. Among fewer than 200,000 clones listed, about 93% were seen once. The source material was naive CD4+ T cells sorted from blood. Subset of the sample: CD45RA+ positively selected. This chain links TRBV29-1 with TRBJ2-7; 9 bases align to TRBD2. The TCR sequence derives from a woman aged 25 to 39 in good health. CDR3 in amino acids: CSAKSGRFSYEQYF. CDR3 sequence (DNA): TGCAGCGCCAAAAGCGGGAGGTTCTCCTACGAGCAGTACTTC.